The 14 T cell receptor beta chains given below trace back to one sample, sequenced in a study of cytotoxic CD8 clonotypes in ibrutinib-treated CLL (dated by TCRdb to the early 2020s). Library preparation used the immunoSEQ multiplex PCR assay. TCRdb retrieved this table from immuneACCESS and kept in-frame rearrangements only. Not all clones are present; in checked studies, unresolved V genes account for under half, and no reason is known for the remainder. The sample has fewer than 85,000 clones on record, around 79% of them singletons. Roughly 4.8% of the sample is held by the ten biggest clonotypes. Read against the paper, the sample's time point label means: 12 months on ibrutinib. This sample comprised PBMCs, obtained after 12 months of ibrutinib treatment. These receptors were obtained from a human donor with chronic lymphocytic leukemia.

The rearrangement joins TRBV7-2 to TRBJ2-3; no clear D gene. CDR3 length equals 11 residues. Deletions cut 5 bases from V and 9 bases from J, with 9 bases between. From germline, CDR1 is SGHTA and CDR2 FQGNSA. CDR3 residues: CASSPVGTQYF. In nucleotides, the CDR3 is TGTGCCAGCAGCCCCGTGGGGACGCAGTATTTT.

With respect to this clone: Given a much more abundant clone one base away, this may be a read error. Other nucleotide sequences from this sample produce the same CDR3. The chain uses TRBV15 and TRBJ2-5; D is unclear. The CDR3 totals 12 residues. V was clipped by 0 bases and J by 5 bases, with 4 bases between them. The germline gives CDR1 LNHNV, CDR2 YYDKDF (reference sequence). In DNA, the CDR3 is TGTGCCACCAGCAGAGATGTCGAGACCCAGTACTTC. Residues: CATSRDVETQYF.

This clone was detected a few times. The chain is built from TRBV10-3 and TRBJ1-2, with D uncertain. Germline V gene data show CDR1 as ENHRY and CDR2 as SYGVKD. CDR3 length equals 15 residues. V shed 3 bases and J shed 4 bases, with 15 bases lying between them. The CDR3 reads CAISDSPPKAYGYTF. DNA of the CDR3: TGTGCCATCAGTGATTCGCCCCCCAAGGCCTATGGCTACACCTTC.

This clone showed up just a few times. This chain links TRBV7-9 with TRBJ1-6; 7 positions agree with TRBD1. Germline-derived CDR1 and CDR2 are SEHNR and FQNEAQ (reference sequence). Trimming cost V 4 bases and J 8 bases; bases outside gene matches: 2. The CDR3 is 13 residues long. The CDR3 DNA reads TGTGCCAGCAGCTGGGACAGTTATTCACCCCTCCACTTT. Protein: CASSWDSYSPLHF.

This rearrangement joins TRBV15 to TRBJ2-6, with TRBD1 matching over 9 bases. The germline gives CDR1 LNHNV, CDR2 YYDKDF (reference sequence). Trimming cost V 1 base and J 6 bases; bases outside gene matches: 7. There are 17 residues in the CDR3. The CDR3 sequence: CATSRGITGGQANVLTF. CDR3 bases: TGTGCCACCAGCAGAGGAATTACAGGGGGCCAGGCCAACGTCCTGACTTTC.

The chain recombines TRBV5-6 with TRBJ1-6, with D hard to call. The germline V gene has CDR1 SGHDT and CDR2 YYEEEE. Trimming removed 4 bases from V and 7 bases from J, with 9 bases in between. This CDR3 has 13 amino acids. The CDR3: CASSPDPNSPLHF. CDR3 DNA: TGTGCCAGCAGCCCCGACCCGAATTCACCCCTCCACTTT.

This clone was observed once. The rearrangement uses TRBV4-3 and TRBJ2-6; possible D gene TRBD2, 6 bases. The CDR3 is 21 residues long. CDR1 is LGHNA and CDR2 is YSLEER in the germline V gene. Trimming cost V 2 bases and J 0 bases, with 23 bases left between them. CDR3 in DNA: TGCGCCAGCAGCCAAACCGCCCCGTGGGAGGAGGCAAACTCTGGGGCCAACGTCCTGACTTTC. Amino acids: CASSQTAPWEEANSGANVLTF.

The chain uses TRBV6-6 and TRBJ1-1; D is possibly TRBD1 (5 bases). The CDR3 contains 13 residues. V was trimmed by 5 bases and J by 1 base, leaving 8 bases between them. Germline-derived CDR1 and CDR2 are MNHNY and SVGAGI (reference sequence). This chain's CDR3 is CASSDQGNTEAFF. The CDR3 DNA follows: TGTGCCAGCAGTGACCAGGGGAACACTGAAGCTTTCTTT.

The V gene is TRBV27, the J gene TRBJ2-1; D remains ambiguous. The CDR3 consists of 12 residues. Germline CDR1 MNHEY, CDR2 SMNVEV (reference sequence). Trimming pared 10 bases from V and 4 bases from J, leaving 11 bases between. The CDR3 protein is CATWVSYNEQFF. The CDR3 DNA reads TGTGCCACGTGGGTTTCGTACAATGAGCAGTTCTTC.

Notes on this clone: One end of the junction fails to match germline, which may point to a read error. The gene calls are TRBV10-3 and TRBJ2-7; possibly TRBD2 for D (6 bases). The CDR3 consists of 14 residues. Germline-derived CDR1 and CDR2 are ENHRY and SYGVKD. CDR3 sequence reads: CAINEGRLVYEQYF. CDR3 coding DNA: TGTGCCATCAATGAGGGGAGGTTGGTCTACGAGCAGTACTTC.

The chain uses TRBV11-2 and TRBJ2-7; TRBD2 matches at 7 bases. Per germline, CDR1 SGHAT and CDR2 FQNNGV. Unmatched junction bases numbered 8, after V lost 6 bases and J lost 12 bases. This CDR3 is 11 amino acids long. The CDR3 reads CASRTEGTTYF. DNA of the CDR3: TGTGCCAGCAGGACAGAGGGGACTACGTACTTC.

V and J are TRBV2 and TRBJ1-2, with D perhaps TRBD1 (6 bases). Trimming removed 8 bases from V and 2 bases from J, with 30 bases in between. Germline values: CDR1 SNHLY, CDR2 FYNNEI. This CDR3 is built from 19 residues. The CDR3 DNA reads as TGTGCCAGCTTCGGGGCAGGGGACGCCCCACCAACTACCAACTATGGCTACACCTTC. Its protein is CASFGAGDAPPTTNYGYTF.

The gene calls are TRBV7-9 and TRBJ1-1; 8 positions agree with TRBD1. The CDR3 extends over 15 amino acids. Germline CDR1 reads SEHNR; CDR2 reads FQNEAQ (reference sequence). J gave up 2 bases and V 5 bases, and 7 bases lay outside the gene matches. The CDR3 bases are TGTGCCAGCAGCCCCAGGACAGGGAGTAACACTGAAGCTTTCTTT. Its translation is CASSPRTGSNTEAFF.

The CDR3 region is CASSSPAYRGNSPLHF. The CDR3 DNA is TGTGCCAGCAGTTCCCCAGCTTATCGGGGTAATTCACCCCTCCACTTT. This chain joins TRBV6-5 and TRBJ1-6; D not resolved. The CDR3 totals 16 residues. Trimming took 4 bases from V and 6 from J, leaving 16 bases between them. CDR1 is MNHEY and CDR2 is SVGAGI in the germline V gene.